This TCR beta chain was captured in a study of long-term antiretroviral therapy in people with HIV. The overall study: In the earliest collections, sampling predates the 2015 immediate-ART recommendation by about a decade.

Researchers ran immunoSEQ v3.0 at survey level. Libraries were prepared by immunoSEQ multiplex PCR; TCRdb keeps only in-frame clonotypes and omits some of them. The sample shows around 13,000 clones, roughly three quarters of them seen only once. The germline CDR1 and CDR2 sequences are SGHRS and YFSETQ. The CDR3 length is 15 residues. The trim removed 3 bases at V and 3 bases at J, leaving 2 bases unmatched. Sequences were derived from unsorted PBMCs, sampled 0.5 years before starting antiretroviral therapy. The receptor was derived from a woman aged 40 to 50 with HIV. The chain employs TRBV5-1 and TRBJ2-7, with 14 nucleotides matching TRBD2. CDR3 sequence reads: CASSSGTSGSYEQYF. The DNA of the CDR3 is TGCGCCAGCAGCTCAGGGACTAGCGGGAGCTACGAGCAGTACTTC.